The subject of this entry is one TCR beta chain. Under the authors' procedure: Scientists estimated how many nucleated cells there were by amplifying reference gene primers. Repertoires were generated with immunoSEQ multiplex PCR, while TCRdb's copy carries only in-frame clones and drops some. V and J calls and clone size are copied from that table; D and trimming were computed from the DNA. The sample has roughly 400,000 clones; roughly 90% are singletons. This record belongs to a study of blood T cell repertoires in COVID-19. Study information: The United States, Italy and Spain were the sources of the acute and convalescent COVID-19 samples.

In germline, CDR1 is SGHDT, CDR2 YYEEEE. This CDR3 has 17 residues. The ends lost 2 bases at V and 2 bases at J; junction bases unmatched: 8. The age range of participants was roughly 18 to 90 years, with residence in fewer than 25 US areas. Participants were placed into cohorts based on the clinical history they reported. The rearrangement joins TRBV5-6 to TRBJ2-7, with TRBD1 matching over 12 bases. The specimen sequenced was PBMCs or T cells enriched from blood (not recorded which). The source is a woman aged 25 to 39 who had recovered from COVID-19. The CDR3 DNA follows: TGTGCCAGCAGCTTACTCCTGGGGACAGGGGGCGCCTACGAGCAGTACTTC. It codes for CASSLLLGTGGAYEQYF.